The clone carrying this TCR beta chain was seen at least ten times. As yet, its antigen is unknown. Using its own MiXCR run on the 5' RACE reads, TCRdb lists one record per CDR3 protein. The sample includes 300,000 to 400,000 distinct CDR3 sequences, approximately 15% of them seen just once. With 4 bases removed from V and 1 base from J, the gap between germline ends came to 7 bases. This CDR3 comprises 13 residues. This specimen comes from a study of T-cell memory formation after mild COVID-19. On the study more broadly: Clusters of TCRs were largely donor specific.

Overall study findings and caveats: Some SARS-CoV-2-responding clones were already detected in memory before infection.

The chain combines TRBV12-3 or TRBV12-4 with TRBJ1-1; maybe TRBD1 (5 bases). Sequenced input: PBMCs or a T cell subset sorted from them (not recorded which). The sequence derives from a man aged 18 to 35 who had mild COVID-19 (a few samples of this study predate the infection). Cell type and time point are not known. This CDR3 is CASSSGTNTEAFF. The DNA of the CDR3 is TGTGCCAGCAGTTCGGGGACGAACACTGAAGCTTTCTTT.